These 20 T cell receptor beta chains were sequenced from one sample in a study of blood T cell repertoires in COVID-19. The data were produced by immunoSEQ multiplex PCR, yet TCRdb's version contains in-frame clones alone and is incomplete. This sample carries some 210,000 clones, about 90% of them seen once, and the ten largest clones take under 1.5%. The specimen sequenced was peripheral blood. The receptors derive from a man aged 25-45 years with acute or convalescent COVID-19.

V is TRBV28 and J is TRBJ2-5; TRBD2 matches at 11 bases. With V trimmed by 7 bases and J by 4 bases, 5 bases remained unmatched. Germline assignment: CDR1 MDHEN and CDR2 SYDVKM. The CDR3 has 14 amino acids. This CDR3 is CASNSGLAAETQYF. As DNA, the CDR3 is TGTGCCAGCAATTCGGGACTAGCGGCAGAGACCCAGTACTTC.

DNA for the CDR3: TGTGCCAGCTCACCACAGGGGGCAGGATCACCCCTCCACTTT. Translation: CASSPQGAGSPLHF. The rearrangement uses TRBV18 and TRBJ1-6; TRBD1 aligns across 7 bases. Germline CDR1 and CDR2: KGHSH and LQKENI. This CDR3 comprises 14 residues. The V segment lost 1 base and the J segment 10 bases; nucleotides outside the gene matches: 4.

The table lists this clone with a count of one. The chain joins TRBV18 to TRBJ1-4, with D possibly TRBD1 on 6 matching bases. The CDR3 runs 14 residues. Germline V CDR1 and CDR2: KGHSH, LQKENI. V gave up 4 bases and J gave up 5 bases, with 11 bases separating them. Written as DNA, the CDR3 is TGTGCCAGCTCACGTCAGGGGTTCAATGAAAAACTGTTTTTT. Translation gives CASSRQGFNEKLFF. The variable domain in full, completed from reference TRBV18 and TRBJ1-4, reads NAGVMQNPRHLVRRRGQEARLRCSPMKGHSHVYWYRQLPEEGLKFMVYLQKENIIDESGMPKERFSAEFPKEGPSILRIQQVVRGDSAAYFCASSRQGFNEKLFFGSGTQLSVL.

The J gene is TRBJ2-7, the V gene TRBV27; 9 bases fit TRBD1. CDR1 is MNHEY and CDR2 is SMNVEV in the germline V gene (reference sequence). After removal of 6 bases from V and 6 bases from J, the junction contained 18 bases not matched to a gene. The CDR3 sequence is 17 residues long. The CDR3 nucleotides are TGTGCCAGCAGCTCAACCAGGGAGGACAGGGGCTTAATCGAGCAGTACTTC. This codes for CASSSTREDRGLIEQYF.

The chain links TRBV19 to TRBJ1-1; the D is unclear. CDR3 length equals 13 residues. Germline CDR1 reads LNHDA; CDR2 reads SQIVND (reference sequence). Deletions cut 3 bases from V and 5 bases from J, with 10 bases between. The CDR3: CASSMWEKTEAFF. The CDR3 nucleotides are TGTGCCAGTAGTATGTGGGAGAAAACTGAAGCTTTCTTT.

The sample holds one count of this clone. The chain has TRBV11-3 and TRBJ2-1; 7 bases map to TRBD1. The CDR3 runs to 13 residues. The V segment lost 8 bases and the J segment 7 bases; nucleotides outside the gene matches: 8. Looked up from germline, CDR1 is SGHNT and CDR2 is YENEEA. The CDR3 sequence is CASSERQGNEQFF. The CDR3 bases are TGTGCCAGCTCCGAGAGACAGGGAAATGAGCAGTTCTTC.

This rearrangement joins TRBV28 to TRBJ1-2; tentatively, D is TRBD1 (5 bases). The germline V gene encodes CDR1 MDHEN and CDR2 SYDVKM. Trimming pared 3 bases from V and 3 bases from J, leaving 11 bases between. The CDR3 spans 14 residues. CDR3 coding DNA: TGTGCCAGCAGTTTCCCCCAGACAGACTATGGCTACACCTTC. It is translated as CASSFPQTDYGYTF.

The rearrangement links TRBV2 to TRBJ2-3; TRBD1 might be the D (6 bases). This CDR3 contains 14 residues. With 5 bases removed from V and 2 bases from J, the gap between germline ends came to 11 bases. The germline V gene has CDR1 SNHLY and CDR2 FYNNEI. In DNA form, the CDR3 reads TGTGCCAGCAGTCTACAGGGATACACAGATACGCAGTATTTT. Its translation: CASSLQGYTDTQYF.

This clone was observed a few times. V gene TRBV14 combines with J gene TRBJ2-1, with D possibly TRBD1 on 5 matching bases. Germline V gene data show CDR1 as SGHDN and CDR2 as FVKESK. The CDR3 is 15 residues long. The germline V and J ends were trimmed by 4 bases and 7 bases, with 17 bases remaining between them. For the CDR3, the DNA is TGTGCCAGCAGCCCTGGACACCAGAAATGGAATGAGCAGTTCTTC. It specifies CASSPGHQKWNEQFF.

The CDR3 bases are TGCGCCAGCAGCCTCAATCTAGCGGGAGGCACAGATACGCAGTATTTT. Its protein product is CASSLNLAGGTDTQYF. The chain links TRBV5-1 to TRBJ2-3; the match to TRBD2 covers 10 bases. The CDR3 extends over 16 amino acids. From germline, CDR1 is SGHRS and CDR2 YFSETQ. The V segment lost 4 bases and the J segment 1 base; nucleotides outside the gene matches: 6.

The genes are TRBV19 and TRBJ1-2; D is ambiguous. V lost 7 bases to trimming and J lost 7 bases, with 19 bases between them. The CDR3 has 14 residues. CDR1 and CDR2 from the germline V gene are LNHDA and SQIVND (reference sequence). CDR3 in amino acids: CASTYRHSEGGYTF. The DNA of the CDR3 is TGTGCCAGTACTTACCGACACTCCGAGGGTGGCTACACCTTC.

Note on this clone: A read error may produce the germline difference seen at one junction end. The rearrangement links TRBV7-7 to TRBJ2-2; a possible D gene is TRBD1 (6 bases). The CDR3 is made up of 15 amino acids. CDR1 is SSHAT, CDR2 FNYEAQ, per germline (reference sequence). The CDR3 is CASSLAQGNTGELFF. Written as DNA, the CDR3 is TGTGCTAGCAGCTTGGCACAGGGCAACACCGGGGAGCTGTTTTTT. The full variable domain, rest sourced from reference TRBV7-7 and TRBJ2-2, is GAGVSQSPRYKVTKRGQDVTLRCDPISSHATLYWYQQALGQGPEFLTYFNYEAQPDKSGLPSDRFSAERPEGSISTLTIQRTEQRDSAMYRCASSLAQGNTGELFFGEGSRLTVL.

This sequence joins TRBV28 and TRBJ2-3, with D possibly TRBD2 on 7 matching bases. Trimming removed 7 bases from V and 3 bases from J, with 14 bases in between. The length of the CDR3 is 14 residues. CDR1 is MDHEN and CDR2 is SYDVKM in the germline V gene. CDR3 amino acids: CASNPGGATDTQYF. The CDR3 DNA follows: TGTGCCAGCAATCCGGGGGGCGCTACAGATACGCAGTATTTT.

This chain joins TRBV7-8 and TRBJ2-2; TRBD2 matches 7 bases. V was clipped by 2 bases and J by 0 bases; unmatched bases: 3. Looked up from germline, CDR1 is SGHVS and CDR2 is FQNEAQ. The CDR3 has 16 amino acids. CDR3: CASSLRSGTNTGELFF. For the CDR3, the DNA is TGTGCCAGCAGCTTAAGGAGCGGGACGAACACCGGGGAGCTGTTTTTT.

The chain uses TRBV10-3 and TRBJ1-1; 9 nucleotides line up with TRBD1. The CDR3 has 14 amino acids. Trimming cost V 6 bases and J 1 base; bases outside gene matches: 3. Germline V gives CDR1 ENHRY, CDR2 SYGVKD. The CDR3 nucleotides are TGTGCCATCAGCCCGACAGGGGGGAACACTGAAGCTTTCTTT. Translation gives CAISPTGGNTEAFF.

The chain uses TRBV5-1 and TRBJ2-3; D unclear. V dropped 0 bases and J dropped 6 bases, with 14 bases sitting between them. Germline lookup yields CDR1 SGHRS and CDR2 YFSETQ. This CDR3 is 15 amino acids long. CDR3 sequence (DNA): TGCGCCAGCAGCTTGGACGTTGTTGTGAGGGATACGCAGTATTTT. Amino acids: CASSLDVVVRDTQYF. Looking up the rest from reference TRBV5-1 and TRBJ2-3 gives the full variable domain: KAGVTQTPRYLIKTRGQQVTLSCSPISGHRSVSWYQQTPGQGLQFLFEYFSETQRNKGNFPGRFSGRQFSNSRSEMNVSTLELGDSALYLCASSLDVVVRDTQYFGPGTRLTVL.

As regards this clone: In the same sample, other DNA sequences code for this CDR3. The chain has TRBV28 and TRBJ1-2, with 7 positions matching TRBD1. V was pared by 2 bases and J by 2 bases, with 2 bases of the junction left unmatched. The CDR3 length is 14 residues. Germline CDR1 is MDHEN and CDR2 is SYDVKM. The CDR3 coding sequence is TGTGCCAGCAGTTTAGGGACAGCCAACTATGGCTACACCTTC. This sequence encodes CASSLGTANYGYTF.

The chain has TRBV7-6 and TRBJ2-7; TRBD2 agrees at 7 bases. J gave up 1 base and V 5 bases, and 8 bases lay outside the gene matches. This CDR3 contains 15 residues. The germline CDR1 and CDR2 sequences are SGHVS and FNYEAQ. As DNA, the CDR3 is TGTGCCAGCAGCCCCCGGACTAGGTCGTCCTACGAGCAGTACTTC. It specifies CASSPRTRSSYEQYF.

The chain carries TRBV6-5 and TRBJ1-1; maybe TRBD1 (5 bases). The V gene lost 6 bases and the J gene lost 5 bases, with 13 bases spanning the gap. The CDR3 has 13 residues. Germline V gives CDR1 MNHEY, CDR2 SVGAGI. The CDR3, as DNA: TGTGCCAGCAGAGGGGCAGGGAGGACTGAAGCTTTCTTT. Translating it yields CASRGAGRTEAFF.

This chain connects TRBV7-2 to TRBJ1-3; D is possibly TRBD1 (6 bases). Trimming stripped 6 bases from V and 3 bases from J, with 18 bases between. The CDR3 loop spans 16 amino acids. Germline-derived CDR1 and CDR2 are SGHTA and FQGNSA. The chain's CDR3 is CASRYQAGARGNTIYF. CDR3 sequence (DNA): TGTGCCAGCAGGTACCAGGCGGGGGCCCGTGGAAACACCATATATTTT.